These 21 T cell receptor beta chains share one sample of origin, sequenced in a study of blood T cell repertoires in COVID-19. Profiled with immunoSEQ multiplex PCR; TCRdb holds only in-frame clones, not every one. The table lists 290,000 or so clones, approximately 93% of them singletons, with about 2% in the top ten. Source material: peripheral blood. These receptors came from a woman aged 25 to 39 with COVID-19, enrolled during active disease.

The chain is built from TRBV28 and TRBJ1-4; D perhaps matches TRBD1 (5 bases). The germline V and J ends were trimmed by 5 bases and 8 bases, with 24 bases remaining between them. Germline CDR1 reads MDHEN; CDR2 reads SYDVKM. The CDR3 is 17 residues long. CDR3 amino acids: CASSLSPGGVRREKLFF. CDR3 DNA: TGTGCCAGCAGTCTCTCCCCCGGGGGGGTCCGTAGAGAAAAACTGTTTTTT. Combining the CDR3 with reference TRBV28 and TRBJ1-4 gives the whole variable domain DVKVTQSSRYLVKRTGEKVFLECVQDMDHENMFWYRQDPGLGLRLIYFSYDVKMKEKGDIPEGYSVSREKKERFSLILESASTNQTSMYLCASSLSPGGVRREKLFFGSGTQLSVL.

This clone appeared a few times. This rearrangement joins TRBV5-5 to TRBJ1-5; TRBD1 matches 7 bases. Germline V lookup: CDR1 SGHKS, CDR2 YYEKEE (reference sequence). Germline trimming cut 6 bases from V and 3 bases from J; bases unmatched to any gene: 6. The CDR3 runs to 14 residues. This chain's CDR3 is CASNLGTDNQPQHF. CDR3 bases: TGTGCCAGCAACCTCGGGACAGACAATCAGCCCCAGCATTTT.

The rearrangement uses TRBV28 and TRBJ2-5, with 9 bases that match TRBD2. The CDR3 consists of 14 residues. V lost 2 bases and J lost 4; bases outside the gene matches: 2. Germline V lookup: CDR1 MDHEN, CDR2 SYDVKM. The CDR3 loop is CASSLGLALETQYF. Written as DNA, the CDR3 is TGTGCCAGCAGTTTAGGACTAGCGTTAGAGACCCAGTACTTC.

This chain joins TRBV5-1 and TRBJ2-7; TRBD2 might be the D (5 bases). The germline V gene has CDR1 SGHRS and CDR2 YFSETQ. Deletions cut 6 bases from V and 3 bases from J, with 10 bases between. The CDR3 has 12 amino acids. CDR3 in amino acids: CASTSTNYEQYF. The CDR3 DNA reads TGCGCCAGCACTTCGACTAACTACGAGCAGTACTTC. Using reference TRBV5-1 and TRBJ2-7 for the parts outside the CDR3, the full variable domain is KAGVTQTPRYLIKTRGQQVTLSCSPISGHRSVSWYQQTPGQGLQFLFEYFSETQRNKGNFPGRFSGRQFSNSRSEMNVSTLELGDSALYLCASTSTNYEQYFGPGTRLTVT.

V is TRBV28 and J is TRBJ2-3; 11 nucleotides match TRBD1. The V and J ends lost 3 bases and 3 bases, in that order; junction bases with no gene match: 14. CDR3 size: 19 residues. Germline CDR1 is MDHEN and CDR2 is SYDVKM. The CDR3, as DNA: TGTGCCAGCAGTTTGGACAGGGGGCGTGGGAGTTGGGCTACAGATACGCAGTATTTT. Translation gives CASSLDRGRGSWATDTQYF. The full variable domain, rest sourced from reference TRBV28 and TRBJ2-3, is DVKVTQSSRYLVKRTGEKVFLECVQDMDHENMFWYRQDPGLGLRLIYFSYDVKMKEKGDIPEGYSVSREKKERFSLILESASTNQTSMYLCASSLDRGRGSWATDTQYFGPGTRLTVL.

The rearrangement uses TRBV28 and TRBJ2-1, with TRBD2 matching over 10 bases. After removal of 10 bases from V and 2 bases from J, the junction contained 2 bases not matched to a gene. In germline, CDR1 is MDHEN, CDR2 SYDVKM. CDR3 length: 13 amino acids. DNA for the CDR3: TGTGCCACTACTAGCGGGACCTACAATGAGCAGTTCTTC. Its protein is CATTSGTYNEQFF. Combining the CDR3 with reference TRBV28 and TRBJ2-1 gives the whole variable domain DVKVTQSSRYLVKRTGEKVFLECVQDMDHENMFWYRQDPGLGLRLIYFSYDVKMKEKGDIPEGYSVSREKKERFSLILESASTNQTSMYLCATTSGTYNEQFFGPGTRLTVL.

The rearrangement joins TRBV20-1 to TRBJ2-7, with D possibly being TRBD2 (6 bases). The germline V gene has CDR1 DFQATT and CDR2 SNEGSKA (reference sequence). The CDR3 length is 14 residues. The V end was cut by 3 bases, the J end by 2 bases, with 14 bases between. As DNA, the CDR3 is TGCAGTGCTAGTCCGCCCGGGAGCCCCTACGAGCAGTACTTC. Its protein is CSASPPGSPYEQYF.

The chain carries TRBV6-5 and TRBJ2-3; 10 bases line up with TRBD2. CDR1 is MNHEY, CDR2 SVGAGI, per germline. The CDR3 runs to 16 residues. J was trimmed by 3 bases and V by 4 bases; bases with no gene match: 7. Here the CDR3 DNA reads TGTGCCAGCAGTTTAACTCTAGCGGGAGAAACAGATACGCAGTATTTT. Encoded protein: CASSLTLAGETDTQYF.

This clone was observed a single time. The CDR3 loop is CASTRTGGGDYTF. The CDR3 DNA reads TGTGCCAGCACGCGAACAGGGGGCGGTGACTACACCTTC. V gene TRBV6-6 combines with J gene TRBJ1-2; 9 bases line up with TRBD1. This CDR3 has 13 residues. Germline V lookup: CDR1 MNHNY, CDR2 SVGAGI (reference sequence). The J segment lost 10 bases and the V segment lost 7 bases, leaving 10 bases of the junction unmatched.

The chain links TRBV5-5 to TRBJ2-7, with TRBD1 as a possible D gene (5 bases). Germline CDR1 SGHKS, CDR2 YYEKEE (reference sequence). V was cut by 0 bases and J by 3 bases, with 7 bases left in between. The CDR3 runs 13 residues. The CDR3 bases are TGTGCCAGCAGCTTGGTCCAGGGCTACGAGCAGTACTTC. Protein product: CASSLVQGYEQYF.

This chain joins TRBV18 and TRBJ1-3; D remains unclear. The CDR3 is 14 amino acids. Germline CDR1 is KGHSH and CDR2 is LQKENI. V lost 11 bases to trimming and J lost 0 bases, with 14 bases between them. CDR3 bases: TGTGCCTCGAACGCGGCGCGCTCTGGAAACACCATATATTTT. Residues: CASNAARSGNTIYF.

This clone occurred once. The chain couples TRBV3-1 (or the pseudogene TRBV3-2) to TRBJ1-2; D ambiguous. The germline gives CDR1 LGHDT, CDR2 YNNKEL (reference sequence). V lost 5 bases and J lost 7, with 14 bases in between. This CDR3 region has 13 residues. CDR3 DNA sequence: TGTGCCAGCAGCTATCCCGACACCCCTGGCTACACCTTC. It codes for CASSYPDTPGYTF.

The chain recombines TRBV2 with TRBJ1-2; D is ambiguous. V lost 6 bases and J 4 bases, leaving 15 bases between the germline ends. Germline lookup yields CDR1 SNHLY and CDR2 FYNNEI. The CDR3 contains 14 residues. CDR3: CASRLNSLGYGYTF. DNA for the CDR3: TGTGCCAGCAGACTTAACAGTCTTGGCTATGGCTACACCTTC.

This clone was observed a single time. This chain's CDR3 is CASSYRTSGSVVDEQYF. The CDR3 DNA follows: TGTGCCAGCAGTTACCGGACTAGCGGGAGTGTAGTCGACGAGCAGTACTTC. The chain recombines TRBV6-2 or TRBV6-3 with TRBJ2-7, with 13 bases fitting TRBD2. This CDR3 spans 17 amino acids. V lost 2 bases, J lost 5 bases, and 9 bases stayed unmatched. Germline V gene lookup returns CDR1 MNHEY and CDR2 SVGEGT.

The chain uses TRBV11-2 and TRBJ2-7, with D possibly matching TRBD2 (5 bases). Germline V gene data show CDR1 as SGHAT and CDR2 as FQNNGV. Trimming removed 2 bases from V and 4 bases from J, with 15 bases in between. This CDR3 has 15 residues. The chain's CDR3 is CASSLTGNGVYEQYF. DNA of the CDR3: TGTGCCAGCAGCTTAACTGGGAACGGGGTTTACGAGCAGTACTTC.

The CDR3 DNA follows: TGTGCCAGCAGCACCAGGGGGCCTGGCGGGGAGCTGTTTTTT. Its translation is CASSTRGPGGELFF. The chain employs TRBV9 and TRBJ2-2; TRBD1 aligns across 8 bases. There are 14 residues in the CDR3. With 4 bases clipped from V and 7 bases from J, the junction kept 6 bases outside the gene matches. Per germline, CDR1 SGDLS and CDR2 YYNGEE.

The chain uses TRBV2 and TRBJ2-5, with TRBD1 matching 10 bases. The V gene's germline CDR1 is SNHLY and CDR2 FYNNEI. V was pared by 3 bases and J by 5 bases, with 3 bases of the junction left unmatched. The CDR3 is made up of 14 amino acids. This CDR3 is CASSEGQGPETQYF. In nucleotides, the CDR3 is TGTGCCAGCAGTGAGGGACAGGGGCCGGAGACCCAGTACTTC.

The gene calls are TRBV30 and TRBJ2-1, with 10 nucleotides matching TRBD2. The CDR3 consists of 14 residues. The trim removed 0 bases at V and 8 bases at J, leaving 4 bases unmatched. From germline, CDR1 is GTSNPN and CDR2 SVGIG (reference sequence). The CDR3 is CAWSVLAGAYEQFF. The CDR3 region has the DNA TGTGCCTGGAGTGTTCTAGCGGGAGCTTATGAGCAGTTCTTC.

This clone showed up just a few times. The chain joins TRBV5-4 to TRBJ1-4, with D perhaps matching TRBD1 (5 bases). The germline V gene has CDR1 SGHNT and CDR2 YYREEE (reference sequence). CDR3 length equals 15 residues. V shed 0 bases and J shed 5 bases, with 11 bases lying between them. DNA of the CDR3: TGTGCCAGCAGCTTGGATCAGGGAAGGAATGAAAAACTGTTTTTT. Its protein product is CASSLDQGRNEKLFF.

This clone was seen a single time. The rearrangement uses TRBV5-1 and TRBJ2-3, with a weak D call TRBD1 (5 bases). This CDR3 has 15 amino acids. Trimming pared 1 base from V and 1 base from J, leaving 10 bases between. In germline, CDR1 is SGHRS, CDR2 YFSETQ. The CDR3, as DNA: TGCGCCAGCAGCTTGCAGCAGGGTGGCACAGATACGCAGTATTTT. It translates to CASSLQQGGTDTQYF.

The rearrangement joins TRBV6-5 to TRBJ1-5; 9 bases agree with TRBD1. Unmatched junction bases numbered 8, after V lost 5 bases and J lost 6 bases. CDR1 is MNHEY and CDR2 is SVGAGI in the germline V gene. The CDR3 extends over 15 amino acids. Here the CDR3 DNA reads TGTGCCAGCAGTCGCACAGGGGGCGCAGGTCAGCCCCAGCATTTT. Translation gives CASSRTGGAGQPQHF.